This note documents a single T cell receptor beta chain sequence. Its matching antigen is unknown. A second PCR of about 6 to 12 cycles used a sample-barcoded 5' primer and a J-beta primer mix. Each cDNA molecule, via a template-switch adaptor with 12 random nucleotides, was tagged. TCRdb passed the 5' RACE reads through MiXCR, listing each CDR3 protein once. The data hold about 800,000 distinct CDR3 sequences, with roughly 64% observed a single time. The sample is drawn from a study of blood T cells in healthy people across ages. Study outcomes and limitations: TCR beta diversity per million T cells fell roughly linearly with age.

This clonotype originated in a man younger than 45 in good health. The sequencing input was blood.

The CDR3 loop reads CASQKNEQFF. The CDR3 DNA reads TGTGCTAGTCAGAAGAATGAGCAGTTCTTC. The chain employs TRBV12-5 and TRBJ2-1, with unresolved D. There are 10 residues in the CDR3. Germline CDR1 LGHNT, CDR2 FRNRAP. Trimming left V 8 bases short and J 7 bases short, with 6 bases between.